This is a list of T cell receptor beta chains from one sample in a study of a mutant IDH1 vaccine in newly diagnosed glioma. The table came from immunoSEQ multiplex PCR; TCRdb's copy has only in-frame clones and leaves some out. The data show roughly 19,000 clones, around 85% seen once. Sample: PBMCs, taken from a glioma patient treated with radiotherapy, temozolomide or both. The origin of the receptors is a man aged 35 to 55 with glioma. The CDR3 runs from the conserved cysteine through the conserved F or W. The order of the fields is clone size, V gene, D gene, J gene, CDR3 DNA, CDR3 protein. The D gene is left open where the match is weak. Clone size is given for some rows only: seen once, a few or many times, or a class if the clone is expanded.

>-|TRBV19|-|TRBJ2-5
TGTGCCAGTAGTATGGGGCCTCAAGAGACCCAGTACTTC
CASSMGPQETQYF
>-|TRBV7-2|-|TRBJ2-2
TGTGCCAGCAGCTTACCTAGTAAAGCCGGGGAGCTGTTTTTT
CASSLPSKAGELFF
>-|TRBV14|-|TRBJ2-5
TGTGCCAGCAGCCAAGTTGCGGAGACCCAGTACTTC
CASSQVAETQYF
>-|TRBV5-1|TRBD2|TRBJ2-7
TGCGCCAGCAGCTTGCAGACTAGCTACTCCTACGAGCAGTACTTC
CASSLQTSYSYEQYF
>-|TRBV5-1|-|TRBJ1-1
TGCGCCAGCAGCTTTTCCCCCCAGGGGACGAACACTGAAGCTTTCTTT
CASSFSPQGTNTEAFF
>-|TRBV30|-|TRBJ1-2
TGTGCCGGCCAGGCCGGGTCCAACTATGGCTACACCTTC
CAGQAGSNYGYTF
>-|TRBV5-1|-|TRBJ2-3
TGCGCCAGCAGCCTACAAACTAGCACAGATACGCAGTATTTT
CASSLQTSTDTQYF
>-|TRBV5-1|-|TRBJ1-3
TGCGCCAGCCGGGACACGGTTGGCTCTGGAAACACCATATATTTT
CASRDTVGSGNTIYF
>-|TRBV28|TRBD2|TRBJ2-4
TGTGCCAGCAGAGGACTAGCGGGAGGACTTAACATTCAGTACTTC
CASRGLAGGLNIQYF
>-|TRBV7-9|-|TRBJ2-5
TGTGCCAGCACCGAAGGGACAGTCGGGGGTAACCAAGAGACCCAGTACTTC
CASTEGTVGGNQETQYF
>-|TRBV28|TRBD1|TRBJ1-2
TGTGCCAGCAGTTCCTGGGACAGGGGTTCCTATGGCTACACCTTC
CASSSWDRGSYGYTF
>-|TRBV10-3|-|TRBJ2-3
TGTGCCATCAAAGGGGGGGGCCCGAGCACAGATACGCAGTATTTT
CAIKGGGPSTDTQYF
>-|TRBV2|TRBD2|TRBJ2-7
TGTGCCACCGACCCTAGCGGGGCCTCCTACGAGCAGTACTTC
CATDPSGASYEQYF
>-|TRBV5-6|-|TRBJ1-2
TGTGCCAGCAGCTTGGCATTCCAGGGAAGAGTAGGAGGCTACACCTTC
CASSLAFQGRVGGYTF
>-|TRBV5-1|-|TRBJ1-5
TGCGCCAGCAGCTGGGACTCGGATAGCAATCAGCCCCAGCATTTT
CASSWDSDSNQPQHF
>-|TRBV12-5|TRBD2|TRBJ2-3
TGTGCTGGTGGCGCCGGGGCTAGCGGGAGCCTAGATACGCAGTATTTT
CAGGAGASGSLDTQYF
>-|TRBV7-8|-|TRBJ1-1
TGTGCCAGCAGCTGGGGCCTAGAAGATAACACTGAAGCTTTCTTT
CASSWGLEDNTEAFF
>few|TRBV14|-|TRBJ1-5
TGTGCCAGCAGCCCAGATGTGGGGGCCACCAATCAGCCCCAGCATTTT
CASSPDVGATNQPQHF
>-|TRBV13|TRBD2|TRBJ2-1
TGTGCCAGCAGCTCGCCGGGACTAGCGGTCTATGAGCAGTTCTTC
CASSSPGLAVYEQFF
>-|TRBV6-1|TRBD1|TRBJ1-1
TGTGCCAGCAGACCGACAGGGGAGGGGAACACTGAAGCTTTCTTT
CASRPTGEGNTEAFF
>-|TRBV25-1|-|TRBJ1-2
TGTGCCAGCAGTGATCGACGGGGTCTGGGCTACACCTTC
CASSDRRGLGYTF
>-|TRBV5-1|-|TRBJ1-6
TGCGCCAGCAGCTTGGAGGGCAGCCGGGATTCACCCCTCCACTTT
CASSLEGSRDSPLHF
>once|TRBV7-3|-|TRBJ1-1
TGTGCCAGCAGCTTAACGGTAGGGGGATCTGAAGCTTTCTTT
CASSLTVGGSEAFF
>-|TRBV6-1|-|TRBJ1-2
TGTGCCAGCAGTGAATCGGCAGGGTTCGGCTATGGCTACACCTTC
CASSESAGFGYGYTF
>once|TRBV19|-|TRBJ1-5
TGTGCCAGTACCGGGATCAATCAGCCCCAGCATTTT
CASTGINQPQHF
>-|TRBV6-5|-|TRBJ1-2
TGTGCCAGCAGTTATCGAGGGGTTAGCTATGGCTACACCTTC
CASSYRGVSYGYTF
>-|TRBV10-1|-|TRBJ2-1
TGCGCCAGCAGCATTTCTAGGTTCGGAGAGCTGTTCTTC
CASSISRFGELFF
>-|TRBV6-5|TRBD1|TRBJ1-2
TGTGCCAGCAGTTACTCGACAGGGGTGGGTGGCTACACCTTC
CASSYSTGVGGYTF
>-|TRBV5-5|-|TRBJ2-7
TGTGCCAGCAGCTTGGCGGATATCCCCTACGAGCAGTACTTC
CASSLADIPYEQYF
>-|TRBV5-6|-|TRBJ2-1
TGTGCCAGCAGCTTGGTTCGGGGCAATGAGCAGTTCTTC
CASSLVRGNEQFF
>-|TRBV5-4|TRBD2|TRBJ2-7
TGTGCCAGCAGCTCAGGACTAGCAGAAGTCTACGAGCAGTACTTC
CASSSGLAEVYEQYF
>-|TRBV25-1|-|TRBJ1-4
TGTGCCAGCTCTGAGTACAGGTCTCGCGGTGAAAAACTGTTTTTT
CASSEYRSRGEKLFF
>-|TRBV30|-|TRBJ1-6
TGTGCCTGGAGTCCGTCCGGTAGTGTCAGTTCACCCCTCCACTTT
CAWSPSGSVSSPLHF
>-|TRBV10-3|-|TRBJ1-2
TGTGCCATCAGTGAGTCGACTACGGGGAACTATGGCTACACCTTC
CAISESTTGNYGYTF
>-|TRBV5-6|-|TRBJ2-5
TGTGCCAGCAGCTTCTTGTCGGCCGGCGAGACCCAGTACTTC
CASSFLSAGETQYF
>-|TRBV29-1|-|TRBJ1-6
TGCAGCGTTGAATTGGGACAAAATTCACCCCTCCACTTT
CSVELGQNSPLHF
>-|TRBV4-2|-|TRBJ1-1
TGTGCCAGCAGCCAATTTTGGGAACGGACTGAAGCTTTCTTT
CASSQFWERTEAFF
>once|TRBV5-1|-|TRBJ2-1
TGCGCCAGCAGCTTGGCAGGGTCCATCTACAATGAGCAGTTCTTC
CASSLAGSIYNEQFF